These T cell receptor beta chains were read from a single sample in a study of shared clonotypes between healthy human individuals. Assay: immunoSEQ multiplex PCR; the TCRdb copy retains only in-frame clones and omits some. The data hold 1.5 million to 2.5 million clones, with roughly 94% observed a single time. The sequenced sample was naive CD8+ T cells sorted from blood. The receptors originated from a man between 18 and 29 years old in good health. Both conserved end residues are part of each CDR3. The D gene is left open where the match is weak. Clone size is given for some rows only: seen once, a few or many times, or a class if the clone is expanded.

>TRBJ2-1|TRBV7-8|TRBD2|-
CASTILSGGDYNEQFF
TGTGCCAGCACCATCTTGAGTGGGGGGGACTACAATGAGCAGTTCTTC
>TRBJ2-7|TRBV27|-|-
CASASSLGIYEQYF
TGTGCCAGCGCCTCCTCCCTCGGAATCTACGAGCAGTACTTC
>TRBJ2-1|TRBV10-1|-|once
CASGGTGGDEQFF
TGCGCCAGTGGCGGCACAGGGGGGGATGAGCAGTTCTTC
>TRBJ2-5|TRBV9|-|-
CASSSQGLQETQYF
TGTGCCAGCAGCTCCCAGGGTTTACAAGAGACCCAGTACTTC
>TRBJ2-3|TRBV10-3|TRBD2|-
CAISETQLAGETDTQYF
TGTGCCATCAGTGAGACCCAACTAGCGGGAGAAACAGATACGCAGTATTTT
>TRBJ1-1|TRBV4-1|-|-
CASSQVLGVNTEAFF
TGCGCCAGCAGCCAGGTCTTAGGCGTGAACACTGAAGCTTTCTTT
>TRBJ2-7|TRBV27|-|-
CASSLEGGYEQYF
TGTGCCAGCAGTTTAGAGGGAGGCTACGAGCAGTACTTC
>TRBJ1-2|TRBV27|TRBD1|-
CASSTRDRNYGYTF
TGTGCCAGCAGCACCAGGGACAGAAACTATGGCTACACCTTC
>TRBJ1-4|TRBV9|TRBD1|-
CASSGTGGLVEKLFF
TGTGCCAGCAGTGGAACAGGGGGCTTAGTTGAAAAACTGTTTTTT
>TRBJ2-5|TRBV7-2|-|-
CASSLGYVVAGQETQYF
TGTGCCAGCAGCTTAGGCTATGTGGTCGCTGGCCAAGAGACCCAGTACTTC
>TRBJ1-3|TRBV7-9|-|-
CASGRGSGNTIYF
TGTGCCAGCGGGAGGGGCTCTGGAAACACCATATATTTT
>TRBJ1-2|TRBV10-3|-|-
CAISEPLAGATDGYTF
TGTGCCATCAGTGAGCCCCTCGCGGGGGCCACTGATGGCTACACCTTC
>TRBJ2-2|TRBV5-1|TRBD2|-
CASSAGLAGVTGELFF
TGCGCCAGCAGCGCAGGACTAGCGGGCGTCACCGGGGAGCTGTTTTTT
>TRBJ1-6|TRBV27|-|-
CASSYLGGLHDSPLHF
TGTGCCAGCAGTTATCTAGGTGGCCTCCATGATTCACCCCTCCACTTT
>TRBJ2-1|TRBV5-4|-|-
CASSLHGNEQFF
TGTGCCAGCAGCTTGCACGGGAATGAGCAGTTCTTC
>TRBJ2-3|TRBV15|TRBD2|-
CATSRRPGGAADTQYF
TGTGCCACCAGCAGGCGACCGGGGGGGGCAGCGGATACGCAGTATTTT
>TRBJ1-1|TRBV25-1|-|-
CASSDYRVTEAFF
TGTGCCAGCAGTGATTACAGGGTAACTGAAGCTTTCTTT
>TRBJ2-3|TRBV7-9|TRBD2|-
CASSGSGTRGWDTQYF
TGTGCCAGCAGCGGTAGCGGGACCCGGGGGTGGGATACGCAGTATTTT
>TRBJ1-1|TRBV6-5|-|-
CASSYYSTLNTEAFF
TGTGCCAGCAGTTACTATAGCACGCTGAACACTGAAGCTTTCTTT
>TRBJ1-2|TRBV14|TRBD1|-
CASSQAFTGGYGYTF
TGTGCCAGCAGCCAAGCGTTTACAGGGGGCTATGGCTACACCTTC
>TRBJ2-2|TRBV7-3|TRBD2|-
CASSLTGYAGGGTGELFF
TGTGCCAGCAGCTTAACGGGTTACGCGGGAGGCGGTACCGGGGAGCTGTTTTTT
>TRBJ2-7|TRBV11-2|TRBD1|-
CASSFGTGIYEQYF
TGTGCCAGCAGCTTTGGGACAGGGATCTACGAGCAGTACTTC
>TRBJ2-2|TRBV11-2|-|-
CASSAPQGEGELFF
TGTGCCAGCAGCGCTCCCCAGGGGGAGGGGGAACTGTTTTTT
>TRBJ1-5|TRBV28|-|-
CASSPTAYNQPQHF
TGTGCCAGCAGCCCCACAGCGTACAATCAGCCCCAGCATTTT
>TRBJ1-2|TRBV15|-|once
CATSRAGVGYGYTF
TGTGCCACCAGCAGAGCGGGAGTTGGCTATGGCTACACCTTC
>TRBJ2-7|TRBV7-9|-|-
CASSLVPGTYEQYF
TGTGCCAGCAGCTTAGTCCCGGGTACCTACGAGCAGTACTTC
>TRBJ2-1|TRBV5-6|TRBD1|-
CASSLWQGDSRNEQFF
TGTGCCAGCAGCTTGTGGCAGGGGGATAGTAGAAATGAGCAGTTCTTC